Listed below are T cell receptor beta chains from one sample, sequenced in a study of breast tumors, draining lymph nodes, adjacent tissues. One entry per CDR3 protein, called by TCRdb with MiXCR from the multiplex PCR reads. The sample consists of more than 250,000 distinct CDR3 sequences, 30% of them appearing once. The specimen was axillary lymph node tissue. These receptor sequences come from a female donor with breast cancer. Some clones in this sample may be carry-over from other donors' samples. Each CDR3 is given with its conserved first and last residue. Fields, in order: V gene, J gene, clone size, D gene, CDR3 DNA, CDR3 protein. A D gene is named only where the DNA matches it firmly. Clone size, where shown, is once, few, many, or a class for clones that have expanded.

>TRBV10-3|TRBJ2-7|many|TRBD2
TGTGCCACTCTCCCATTAGCGGGAGGGCCCTCCGAGCAGTACTTC
CATLPLAGGPSEQYF
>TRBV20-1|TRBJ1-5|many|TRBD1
TGCAGTGCCCCCGACAGGGTCAATCAGCCCCAGCATTTT
CSAPDRVNQPQHF
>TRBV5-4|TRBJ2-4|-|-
TGTGCCAGCAGCTTAGTTGGACCGTTGGGCAAAAACATTCAGTACTTC
CASSLVGPLGKNIQYF
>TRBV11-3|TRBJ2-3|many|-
TGTGCCAGCAGCTTAGTTTCCATTCGGGATACGCAGTATTTT
CASSLVSIRDTQYF
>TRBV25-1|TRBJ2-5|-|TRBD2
TGTGCCAGCAGTGCTAGGGAGGGAGGCCGAGAGACCCAGTACTTC
CASSAREGGRETQYF
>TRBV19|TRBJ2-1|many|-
TGTGCCAGTAAGGACCCGGGCCCCCCCTCTCGAGTCGATGAGCAGTTCTTC
CASKDPGPPSRVDEQFF
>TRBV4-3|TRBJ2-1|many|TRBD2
TGCGCCAGCAGCCAAGACTTAAGCGGGAGCGATGAGCAGTTCTTC
CASSQDLSGSDEQFF
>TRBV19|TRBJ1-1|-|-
TGTGCCAGTCGTTGGACGAACACTGAAGCTTTCTTT
CASRWTNTEAFF
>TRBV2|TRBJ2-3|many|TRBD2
TGTGCCAGCAGTGAATCGCTAGCGGGTACCACAGATACGCAGTATTTT
CASSESLAGTTDTQYF
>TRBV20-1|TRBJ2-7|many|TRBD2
TGCAGTGCTGGAGGGACTAGCGGGGCCTACGAGCAGTACTTC
CSAGGTSGAYEQYF
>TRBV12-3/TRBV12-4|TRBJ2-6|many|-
TGTGCCAGCAGTGACGAATTTGGGGCCAACGTCCTGACTTTC
CASSDEFGANVLTF
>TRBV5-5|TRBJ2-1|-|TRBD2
TGTGCCAGCAGCTTGAGTGTAGCGGGAGGCGATAGCTCCTACAATGAGCAGTTCTTC
CASSLSVAGGDSSYNEQFF
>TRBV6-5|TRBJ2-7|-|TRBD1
TGTGCCAGCAGCATACTCAGGACAGGGAGCTACGAGCAGTACTTC
CASSILRTGSYEQYF
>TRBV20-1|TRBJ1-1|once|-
TGCGGTGCGACAGCTATTTTGGTGAACACTGAAGCTTTCTTT
CGATAILVNTEAFF
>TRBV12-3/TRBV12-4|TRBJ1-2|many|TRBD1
TGTGCCAGCAGTCCCACGGACAGGGAGGGCTACACCTTC
CASSPTDREGYTF
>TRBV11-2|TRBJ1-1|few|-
TGTGCCAGCAGCTTACTCGGCAGGAGGGGGATTTTTTTT
CASSLLGRRGIFF
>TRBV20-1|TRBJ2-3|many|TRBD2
TGCAGTGCTTGTGGACTAGCGGGAGTAGGGGGAGATACGCAGTATTTT
CSACGLAGVGGDTQYF
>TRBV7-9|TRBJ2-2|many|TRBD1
TGTGCCAGCAGCTTAGAAGGGGGCCTTGGCGGGGAGCTGTTTTTT
CASSLEGGLGGELFF
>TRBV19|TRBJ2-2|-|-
TGTGCCAGTACACGGCAGGGTTTCACCGGGGAGCTGTTTTTT
CASTRQGFTGELFF
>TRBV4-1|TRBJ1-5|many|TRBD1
TGCGCCAGCAGCCATATCTCAGGGGGTGAACAGCCCCAGCATTTT
CASSHISGGEQPQHF
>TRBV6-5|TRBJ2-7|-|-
TGTGCTAGCACCGGCGCCGGGGGCTCCTACGAGCAGTACTTC
CASTGAGGSYEQYF
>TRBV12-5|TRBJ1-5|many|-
TGTGCTAGTGGTTTCCTCCAGGGACATCAGCCCCAGCATTTT
CASGFLQGHQPQHF
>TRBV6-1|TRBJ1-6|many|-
TGTGCCAGCAGAGAACTCTCACCCCTCCACTTT
CASRELSPLHF
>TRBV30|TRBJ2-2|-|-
TGTGCCTGGAGTGAGGGACACACTAACACCGGGGAGCTGTTTTTT
CAWSEGHTNTGELFF
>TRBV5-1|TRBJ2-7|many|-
TGCGCCAGCAGCTTGGGGACCGTCCTGAACGAGCAGTACTTC
CASSLGTVLNEQYF
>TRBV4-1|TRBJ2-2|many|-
TGCGCCAGCAGCCCCCCATGGGGCGGGTACGCGAACACCGGGGAGCTGTTTTTT
CASSPPWGGYANTGELFF
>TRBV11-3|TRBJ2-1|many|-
TGTGCCAGCAGCCCCAGGCAGCGGATAAACAATGAGCAGTTCTTC
CASSPRQRINNEQFF
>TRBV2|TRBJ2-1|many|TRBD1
TGTGCCAGCAGCCGGGACAGGGGTATAGATGAGCAGTTCTTC
CASSRDRGIDEQFF
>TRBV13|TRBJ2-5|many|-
TGTGCCAGCAGCACAAGGGGACAGCGGAGGGGGGAGACCCAGTACTTC
CASSTRGQRRGETQYF
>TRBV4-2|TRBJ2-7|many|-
TGTGCCAGCAGCCATGCCAACATGGACGAGCAGTACTTC
CASSHANMDEQYF
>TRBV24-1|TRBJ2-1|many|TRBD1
TGTGCCACCAGTGATTCGGGACAGGGTAACTGGGAGCAGTTCTTC
CATSDSGQGNWEQFF
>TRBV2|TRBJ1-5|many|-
TGTGCCAGCAGCCGCAGGGCCCAGCCCCAGCATTTT
CASSRRAQPQHF
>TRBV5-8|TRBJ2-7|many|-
TGTGCCCAAAGAGGCGAGCAGTACTTC
CAQRGEQYF
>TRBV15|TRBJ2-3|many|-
TGTGCCACCAGCAGAGGGGTCCTCGATACGCAGTATTTT
CATSRGVLDTQYF
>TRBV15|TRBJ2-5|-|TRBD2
TGTGCCACCGGCAGACTAATAGCGGGAGCCCAAGAGGCCCAGTACTTC
CATGRLIAGAQEAQYF
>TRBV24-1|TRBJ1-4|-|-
TGTGCCACCAGTGATCCCAGGGGAGGACTGAGTGAAAAACTGGTTTTT
CATSDPRGGLSEKLVF
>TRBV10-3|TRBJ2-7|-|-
TGTGCCAGCAGTCGGGACTCTTACTCTTACGGGCAGTACTTC
CASSRDSYSYGQYF
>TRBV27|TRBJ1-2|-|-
TGTGCCAGCAGTTTATCCCGGGACACATTAGGGTATGGCTACACCTTC
CASSLSRDTLGYGYTF
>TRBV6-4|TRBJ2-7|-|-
TGTGCCACCCATCCGTGGCCCCCCCCCGACAGAACCTACGGGCAGTACTTC
CATHPWPPPDRTYGQYF
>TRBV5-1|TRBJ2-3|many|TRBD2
TGCGCCAGCAGCTTGGGGGAGAGCGGGAGGGCCGGAGATACGCAGTATTTT
CASSLGESGRAGDTQYF
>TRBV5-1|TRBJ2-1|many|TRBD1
TGCGCCAGCAGCTTGGCACTGGGGGACAGTCTAAATGAGCAGTTCTTC
CASSLALGDSLNEQFF
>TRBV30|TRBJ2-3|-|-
TGTGCCTGGAGTGTACGGGAGCGGTTCACAGATACGCAGTATTTT
CAWSVRERFTDTQYF
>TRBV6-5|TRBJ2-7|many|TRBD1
TGTGCCAGCAGCCCCGGGACAGGGGGCCTGGGTGAGCAGTACTTC
CASSPGTGGLGEQYF
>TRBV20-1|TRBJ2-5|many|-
TGCAGTGCTAGAGGGGGAGGACTACAAGAGACCCAGTACTTC
CSARGGGLQETQYF
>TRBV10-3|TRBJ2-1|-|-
TGTGCCATCAGTGAAACAGGACAATACAATGAGCAGTTCTTC
CAISETGQYNEQFF
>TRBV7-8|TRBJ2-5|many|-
TGTGCCAGCAGCCCCGGGACCAACCAAGAGACCCAGTACTTC
CASSPGTNQETQYF
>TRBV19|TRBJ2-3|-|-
TGTGCCAGTAGTGCTGCTGGCTCAGATACGCAGTATTTT
CASSAAGSDTQYF
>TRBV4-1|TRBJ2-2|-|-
TGCGCCAGCAGCGGATTTCACACCGGGGAGCTGTTTTTT
CASSGFHTGELFF
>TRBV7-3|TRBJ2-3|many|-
TGTGCCAGCAGCTTGGATCTGGGAACGCAGTATTTT
CASSLDLGTQYF
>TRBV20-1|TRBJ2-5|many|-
TGCAGTGCTGCCCCGGCGGGGCGCCTTAATACACAAGAGACCCAGTACTTC
CSAAPAGRLNTQETQYF
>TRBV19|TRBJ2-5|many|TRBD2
TGTGCCAGTAGTGATAGACTAGCGGGAGTTGAGACCCAGTACTTC
CASSDRLAGVETQYF
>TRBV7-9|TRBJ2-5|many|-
TGTGCCAGCAGCCACCCGTTCCAAGAGACCCAGTACTTC
CASSHPFQETQYF